This record looks at one TCR beta chain sequence and its context. Its antigen is still unknown. Per-base quality was not reported, and no clone a single base away is much larger than it. The library was generated by the immunoSEQ multiplex PCR assay. The hsTCRB Kit was used according to the manufacturer's protocol to amplify rearranged TCR beta chain sequences. An Illumina MiSeq was used to sequence the TCRB libraries. Per the original workflow: The proprietary platform of the kit vendor was used for demultiplexing, trimming and gene mapping. The table comes from immuneACCESS by way of TCRdb, which keeps in-frame sequences with V and J called. Part of the clones is missing from these tables; in studies checked, under half for an unresolved V gene and the rest for unknown reasons. V, J and clone size were drawn from that table, and D and trimming were deduced from the DNA. Recorded for this sample are approximately 50,000 clones; about three quarters of them occurred a single time. Together, the top ten hold about 4.9% of the sample.

The germline V gene (reference sequence) provides CDR1 SGHNT and CDR2 YYREEE. V and J are truncated by 0 bases and 8 bases respectively, leaving an intervening sequence of 11 bases. The CDR3 measures 13 amino acids from cysteine to phenylalanine. This entry keeps only the CDR3 DNA: 39 bases, framed from base 1. The sample is drawn from a study of a mutant IDH1 vaccine in newly diagnosed glioma (dated by TCRdb to about 2021). About the study as a whole: In the chemotherapy-containing groups, vaccination started alongside temozolomide cycles, whereas in patients who had radiotherapy alone it started 4-6 weeks after radiotherapy. Of the 32 patients who were treated, about 62% were male and approximately 38% were female, and the mean age was about 37 years. Peripheral blood was drawn at six visits: V03 (baseline), V05, V07, V10, V12 and V13. Before enrollment, most patients had been given radiochemotherapy with temozolomide as standard therapy, while the rest had received either radiotherapy alone or temozolomide alone. For exploratory analyses, around 23 treated patients had longitudinal TCRB deep sequencing done wherever samples were available. Visit V12 was the week-35 safety follow-up and visit V13 was the week-47 end of study.

Broader findings and caveats from the paper: Immune responses induced by the vaccine were seen in approximately 93% of patients across multiple MHC alleles. Changes in the top peripheral T cell clonotypes picked up by TCRB sequencing did not appear to be linked to pseudoprogression. Availability determined which PBMC samples were chosen for TCRB deep sequencing. According to the authors, sample limitations meant that analyses of patient blood samples could not be reproduced.

Interpreted using the paper, the time point label stands for: week 47, end of study. Each vaccine dose was 300 ug of a 20-mer mutant IDH1 peptide in Montanide, given subcutaneously with topical imiquimod. Across visits V03 through V10, patients got a total of eight vaccinations, given in weeks 1, 3, 5, 7, 11, 15, 19 and 23. All donors had newly diagnosed IDH1-mutant astrocytomas of WHO grade 3 or 4 that showed loss of nuclear ATRX. The samples were drawn from NOA16, a multicentre, single-arm, open-label phase I trial in Germany that tested a mutant IDH1 peptide vaccine in humans for the first time. Genomic DNA for TCRB sequencing was isolated from EDTA blood with the DNeasy Blood and Tissue Kit.

This sequence uses TRBV5-4 and TRBJ1-2; the D gene is perhaps TRBD1, from 5 matching bases. The sample in question was PBMCs, obtained from a glioma patient whose treatment included an IDH1 peptide vaccine. This receptor was taken from a middle-aged woman with glioma. Some clones in this sample may be carry-over from other donors' samples. The nucleotide sequence is TGTGCCAGCAGCTTGGCTCAGGGAAGGGGCTACACCTTC. It translates to CASSLAQGRGYTF.